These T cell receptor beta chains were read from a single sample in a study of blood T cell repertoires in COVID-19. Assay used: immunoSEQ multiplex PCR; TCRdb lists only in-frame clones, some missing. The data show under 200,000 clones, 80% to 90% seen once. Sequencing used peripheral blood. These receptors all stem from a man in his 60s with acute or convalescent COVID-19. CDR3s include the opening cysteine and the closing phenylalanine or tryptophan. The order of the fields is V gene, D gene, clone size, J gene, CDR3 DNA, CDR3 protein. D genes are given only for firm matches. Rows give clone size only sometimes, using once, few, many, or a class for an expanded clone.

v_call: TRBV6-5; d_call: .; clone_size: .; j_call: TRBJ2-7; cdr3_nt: TGTGCCAGCAGTTACTCGAACCCAGGCCCTGCCTACGAGCAGTACTTC; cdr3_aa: CASSYSNPGPAYEQYF
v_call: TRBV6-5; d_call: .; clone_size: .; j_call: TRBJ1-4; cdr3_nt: TGTGCCAGCAGTTACGCGGGAAGGGAAAAACTGTTTTTT; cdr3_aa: CASSYAGREKLFF
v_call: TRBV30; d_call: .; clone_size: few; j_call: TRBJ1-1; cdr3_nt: TGTGCCTGGAGTGTGCGTCACTCGAACACTGAAGCTTTCTTT; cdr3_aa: CAWSVRHSNTEAFF
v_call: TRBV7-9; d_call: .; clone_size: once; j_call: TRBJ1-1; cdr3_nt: TGTGCCAGCAGCTCTCAGGGGCAGGGCACTGAAGCTTTCTTT; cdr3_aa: CASSSQGQGTEAFF
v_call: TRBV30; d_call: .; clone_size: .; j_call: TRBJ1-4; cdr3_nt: TGTGCCTGGAGCGAGGGTCCAACTAATGAAAAACTGTTTTTT; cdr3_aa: CAWSEGPTNEKLFF
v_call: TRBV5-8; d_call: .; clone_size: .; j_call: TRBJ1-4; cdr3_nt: TGTGCCAGCAGCTTGATGTTTGACACTGTGGGTGAAAAACTGTTTTTT; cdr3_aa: CASSLMFDTVGEKLFF
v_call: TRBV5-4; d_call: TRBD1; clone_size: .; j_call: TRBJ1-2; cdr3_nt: TGTGCCAGCAGCCCCTGGGAGACAGGGGAGTATGGCTACACCTTC; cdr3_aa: CASSPWETGEYGYTF
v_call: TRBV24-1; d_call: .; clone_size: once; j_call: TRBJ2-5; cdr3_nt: TGTGCCACCAGTGTCTCAGGGGGGCCGGAGACCCAGTACTTC; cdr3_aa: CATSVSGGPETQYF
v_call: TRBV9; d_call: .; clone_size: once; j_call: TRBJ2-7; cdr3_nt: TGTGCCAGCAGCGTAACCAGGGAGGATGACTTC; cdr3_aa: CASSVTREDDF
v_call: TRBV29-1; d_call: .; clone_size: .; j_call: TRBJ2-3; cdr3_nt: TGCAGTGTGCGAGGGGACTTCCCCACAGATACGCAGTATTTT; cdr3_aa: CSVRGDFPTDTQYF
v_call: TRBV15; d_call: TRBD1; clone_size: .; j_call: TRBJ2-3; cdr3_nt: TGTGCCACCAGCAGAGATACCTTGGAAGGGGGCCCAGATACGCAGTATTTT; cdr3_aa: CATSRDTLEGGPDTQYF
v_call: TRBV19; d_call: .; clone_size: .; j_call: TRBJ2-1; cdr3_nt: TGTGCCAGCTCAGGTCGCAATGAGCAGTTCTTC; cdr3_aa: CASSGRNEQFF
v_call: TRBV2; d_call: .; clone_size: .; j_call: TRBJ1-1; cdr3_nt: TGTGCCAGCAGTGAAGGGGGGGGAAAATGGACTGAAGCTTTCTTT; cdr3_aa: CASSEGGGKWTEAFF
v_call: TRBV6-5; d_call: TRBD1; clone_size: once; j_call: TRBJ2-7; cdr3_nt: TGTGCCAGCAGTAGAGGACAGGGGTCCGAGCAGTACTTC; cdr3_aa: CASSRGQGSEQYF
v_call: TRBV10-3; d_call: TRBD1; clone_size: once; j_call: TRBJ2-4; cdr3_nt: TGTGCCACCGGGGGACAGGGGAACATTCAGTACTTC; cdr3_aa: CATGGQGNIQYF
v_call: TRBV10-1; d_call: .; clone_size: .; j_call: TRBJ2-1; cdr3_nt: TGCGCCAGCAGTATGGGACTCACACCCTCCAACAATGAGCAGTTCTTC; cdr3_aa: CASSMGLTPSNNEQFF
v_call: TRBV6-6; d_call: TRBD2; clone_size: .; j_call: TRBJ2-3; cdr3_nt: TGTGCCAGCAGTCCACGGACTAGCGGGTGGAACACAGATACGCAGTATTTT; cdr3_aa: CASSPRTSGWNTDTQYF
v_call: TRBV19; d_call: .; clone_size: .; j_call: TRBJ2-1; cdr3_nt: TGTGCCAGTACCCCCGACAGTCACTACAATGAGCAGTTCTTC; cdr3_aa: CASTPDSHYNEQFF
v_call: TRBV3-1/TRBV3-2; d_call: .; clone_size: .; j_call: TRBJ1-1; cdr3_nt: TGTGCCAGCAGCCAAGGTACAGGGAACACTGAAGCTTTCTTT; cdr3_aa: CASSQGTGNTEAFF
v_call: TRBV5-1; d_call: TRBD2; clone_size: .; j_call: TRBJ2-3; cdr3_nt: TGCGCCAGCAGCCCGGGGGGGGCGCGTGGAGATACGCAGTATTTT; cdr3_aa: CASSPGGARGDTQYF
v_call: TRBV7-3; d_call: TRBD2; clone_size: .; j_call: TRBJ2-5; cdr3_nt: TGTGCCAGCAGCTTAAATCCTAGCGGGAGGGCGGAGACCCAGTACTTC; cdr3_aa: CASSLNPSGRAETQYF
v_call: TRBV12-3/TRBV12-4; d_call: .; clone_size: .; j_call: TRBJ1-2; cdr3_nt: TGTGCCAGCAGTTTACAGGGGCCGGGCGGCTACACCTTC; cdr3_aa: CASSLQGPGGYTF
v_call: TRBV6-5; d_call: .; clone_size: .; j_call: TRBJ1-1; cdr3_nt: TGTGCCAGCAGTCAATACTTGGTGTCGAACACTGAAGCTTTCTTT; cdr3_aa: CASSQYLVSNTEAFF
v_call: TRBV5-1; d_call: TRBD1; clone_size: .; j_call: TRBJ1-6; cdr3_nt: TGCGCCAGCAGCGAGCGAGGGACAGGGAACTCACCCCTCCACTTT; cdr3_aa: CASSERGTGNSPLHF
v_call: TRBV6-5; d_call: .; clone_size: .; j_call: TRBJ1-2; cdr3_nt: TGTGCCAGCAGTCAAACCACAGGGAGCTATGGCTACACCTTC; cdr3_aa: CASSQTTGSYGYTF
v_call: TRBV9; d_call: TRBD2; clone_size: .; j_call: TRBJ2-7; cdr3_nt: TGTGCCAGCAGCGTAGGACTAGCGGGAGTGTGGGAGCAGTACTTC; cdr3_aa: CASSVGLAGVWEQYF
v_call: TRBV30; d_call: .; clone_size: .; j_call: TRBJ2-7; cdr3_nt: TGTGCCTGGAGTATTAGCTCCTACGAGCAGTACTTC; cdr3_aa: CAWSISSYEQYF
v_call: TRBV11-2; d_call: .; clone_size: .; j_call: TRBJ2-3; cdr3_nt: TGTGCCAGCAGGCTCATGTGGGTCGGGACAGATACGCAGTATTTT; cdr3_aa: CASRLMWVGTDTQYF
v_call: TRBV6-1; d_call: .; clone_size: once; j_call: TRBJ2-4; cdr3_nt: TGTGCCAGCAGTGAAAGGGGGTGGGGAAACATTCAGTACTTC; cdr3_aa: CASSERGWGNIQYF
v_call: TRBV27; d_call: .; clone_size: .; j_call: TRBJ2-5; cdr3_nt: TGTGCCAGCAGTTTAGGGCGGGGTAGACAAGAGACCCAGTACTTC; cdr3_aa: CASSLGRGRQETQYF
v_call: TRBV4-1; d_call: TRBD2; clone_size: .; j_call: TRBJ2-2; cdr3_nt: TGCGCCAGCAGCCAAGCGGTGCTAGCGGGAGCGGACACCGGGGAGCTGTTTTTT; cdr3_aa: CASSQAVLAGADTGELFF
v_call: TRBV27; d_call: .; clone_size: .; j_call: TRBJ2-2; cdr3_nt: TGTGCCAGCAGTTTAGAAACAACCGGGGAGCTGTTTTTT; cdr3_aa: CASSLETTGELFF
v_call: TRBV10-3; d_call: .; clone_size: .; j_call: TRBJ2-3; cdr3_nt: TGTGCCATCAGTGAGGAGACCGGGACAACCGGGTCCGGAGATACGCAGTATTTT; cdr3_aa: CAISEETGTTGSGDTQYF
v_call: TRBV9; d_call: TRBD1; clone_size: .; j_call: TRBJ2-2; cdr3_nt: TGTGCCAGCAGCTCAGGGGGAACGGGATATCCCCCGACCGGGGAGCTGTTTTTT; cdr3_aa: CASSSGGTGYPPTGELFF
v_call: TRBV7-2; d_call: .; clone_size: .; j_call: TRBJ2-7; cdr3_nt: TGTGCCAGCAGTCCCGACAGGAGTCGTTCCTACGAGCAGTACTTC; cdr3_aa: CASSPDRSRSYEQYF
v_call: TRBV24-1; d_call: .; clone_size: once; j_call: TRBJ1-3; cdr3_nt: TGTGCCACCAGTGATTGGAGGGTTGACACCATATATTTT; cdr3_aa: CATSDWRVDTIYF
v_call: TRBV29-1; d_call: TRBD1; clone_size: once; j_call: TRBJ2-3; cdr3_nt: TGCAGCGTGGGACAGCCCTACACAAATACGCAGTATTTT; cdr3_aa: CSVGQPYTNTQYF
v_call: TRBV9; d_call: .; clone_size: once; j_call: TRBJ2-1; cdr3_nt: TGTGCCAGCAGCGCCGGCCCGACAAGCTACAATGAGCAGTTCTTC; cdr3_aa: CASSAGPTSYNEQFF
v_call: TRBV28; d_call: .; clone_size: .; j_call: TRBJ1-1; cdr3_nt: TGTGCCAGCAATCTCCCACGGGGGTTAGGGACCACTGAAGCTTTCTTT; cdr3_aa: CASNLPRGLGTTEAFF
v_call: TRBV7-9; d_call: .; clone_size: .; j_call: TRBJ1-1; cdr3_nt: TGTGCCAGCAGCTTCGTTGGGGACTCCCGAGCTTTCTTT; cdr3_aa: CASSFVGDSRAFF
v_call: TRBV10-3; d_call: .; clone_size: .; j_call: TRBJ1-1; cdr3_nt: TGTGCCACCAGCCCTCAGAAGGAGTTGACTGAAGCTTTCTTT; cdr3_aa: CATSPQKELTEAFF
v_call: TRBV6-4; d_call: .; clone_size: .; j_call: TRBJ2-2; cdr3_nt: TGTGCCAGCAGTCCGAGCGGCAACACCGGGGAGCTGTTTTTT; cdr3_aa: CASSPSGNTGELFF
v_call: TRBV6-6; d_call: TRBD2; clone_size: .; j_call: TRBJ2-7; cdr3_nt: TGTGCCACCCGGGACTATACCTACGAGCAGTACTTC; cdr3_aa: CATRDYTYEQYF
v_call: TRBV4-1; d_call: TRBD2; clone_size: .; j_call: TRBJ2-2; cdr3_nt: TGCGCCAGCAGCCAGGGTCCTCTAGCGGGAGCCGACACCGGGGAGCTGTTTTTT; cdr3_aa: CASSQGPLAGADTGELFF
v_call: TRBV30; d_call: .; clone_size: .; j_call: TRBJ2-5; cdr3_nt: TGTGCCCGTGATGAGGGTTGGGAGACCCAGTACTTC; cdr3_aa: CARDEGWETQYF
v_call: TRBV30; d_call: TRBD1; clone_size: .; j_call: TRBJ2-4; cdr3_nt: TGTGCCTGGAGTGTCGCAGGGGGCCAGAAGAACATTCAGTACTTC; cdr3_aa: CAWSVAGGQKNIQYF
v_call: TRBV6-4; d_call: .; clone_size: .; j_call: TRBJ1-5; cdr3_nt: TGTGCCAGCACCCGAGGGGGTGGCAATCAGCCCCAGCATTTT; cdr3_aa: CASTRGGGNQPQHF
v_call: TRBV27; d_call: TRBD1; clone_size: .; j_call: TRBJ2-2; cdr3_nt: TGTGCCAGCAGTTCCCGGACAGGGGGAAGCACCGGGGAGCTGTTTTTT; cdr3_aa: CASSSRTGGSTGELFF
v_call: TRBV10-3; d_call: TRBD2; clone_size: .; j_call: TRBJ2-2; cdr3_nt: TGTGCCATCAGTGCGTATTCAGCGGGAGCGAACACCGGGGAGCTGTTTTTT; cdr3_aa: CAISAYSAGANTGELFF
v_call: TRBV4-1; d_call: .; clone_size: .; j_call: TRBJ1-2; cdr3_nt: TGCGCCAGCAGCCAAGAAGCGGGGTTAAACTATGGCTACACCTTC; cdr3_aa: CASSQEAGLNYGYTF
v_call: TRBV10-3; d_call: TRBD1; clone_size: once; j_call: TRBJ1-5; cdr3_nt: TGTGCCATCAGTGAGGAGGACAGGGACAATCAGCCCCAGCATTTT; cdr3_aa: CAISEEDRDNQPQHF
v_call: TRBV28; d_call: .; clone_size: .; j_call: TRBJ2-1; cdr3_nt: TGTGCCAGCATCGGGGCCAAGGGAGGGGGCTCCTACAATGAGCAGTTCTTC; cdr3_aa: CASIGAKGGGSYNEQFF
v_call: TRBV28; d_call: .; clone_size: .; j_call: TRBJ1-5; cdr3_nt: TGTGCCAGCGGCGGGGGAGTCAATCAGCCCCAGCATTTT; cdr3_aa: CASGGGVNQPQHF